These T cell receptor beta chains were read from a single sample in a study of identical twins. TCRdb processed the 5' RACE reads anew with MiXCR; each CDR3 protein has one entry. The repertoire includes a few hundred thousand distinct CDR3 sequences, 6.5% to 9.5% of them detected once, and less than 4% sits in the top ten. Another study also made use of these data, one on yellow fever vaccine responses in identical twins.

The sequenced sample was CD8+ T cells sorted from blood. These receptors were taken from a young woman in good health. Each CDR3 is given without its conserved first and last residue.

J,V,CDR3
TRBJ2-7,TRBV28,ASSLRDRTYEQY
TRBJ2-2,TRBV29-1,SVDGRDTGELF
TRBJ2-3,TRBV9,ASSVVTSGGGFPDTDTQY
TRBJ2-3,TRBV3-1,ASSPTHLAERTDTQY
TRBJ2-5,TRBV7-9,ASSPPGFQETQY
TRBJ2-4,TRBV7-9,ASSTGQGGNIQY
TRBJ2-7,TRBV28,ASSGLGLAGVEQY
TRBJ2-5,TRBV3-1,ASSQDGTGGEETQY
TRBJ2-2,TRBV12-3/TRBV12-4,ASSREYTGELF
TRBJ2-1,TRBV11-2,ASSLPGGAYNEQF
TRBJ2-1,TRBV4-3,ASSWDRGPLYEQF
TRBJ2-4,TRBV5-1,ASSTGQRNIQY
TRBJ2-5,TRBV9,ASSVMWYPQETQY
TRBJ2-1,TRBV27,ASSSPESSYNEQF
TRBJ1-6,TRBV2,ASRGETVRSYNSPLH
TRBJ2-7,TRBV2,ASSEAGEQY
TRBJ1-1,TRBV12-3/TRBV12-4,ASSFVPGGGNTEAF
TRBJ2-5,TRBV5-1,ASSPDRAETQY
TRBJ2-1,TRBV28,ASSPEATSGREDEQF
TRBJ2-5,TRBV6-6,ASSYEWAQY
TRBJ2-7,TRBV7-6,ASSSFYGQSYEQY
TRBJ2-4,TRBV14,ASSQPGLAGGEYENIQY
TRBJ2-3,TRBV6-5,ASSLIGIGTDTQY
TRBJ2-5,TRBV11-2,ASSGTSGDSETQY
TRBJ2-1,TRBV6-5,ASSYSSRGYTGEQF
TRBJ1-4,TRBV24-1,ATSDPPDRGPEKLF
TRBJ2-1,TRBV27,ASSFGQGGANEQF
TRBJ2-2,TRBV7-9,ASSLRLAGSSGELF
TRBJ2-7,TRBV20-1,SARVGSYEQY
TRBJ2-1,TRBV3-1,ASRRSRGGAYNEQF
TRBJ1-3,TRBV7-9,ASSLAVVGTED
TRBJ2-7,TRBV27,ASSPTTGETYEQY
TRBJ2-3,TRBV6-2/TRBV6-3,ASRPGTREVGAQY
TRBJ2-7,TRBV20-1,SARDMADPTYEQY
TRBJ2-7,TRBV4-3,ASSHRQGGAYEQY
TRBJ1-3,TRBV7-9,ASSPGQVGNTIY
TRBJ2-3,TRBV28,ASSLGVTNTDTQY
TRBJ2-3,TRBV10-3,AISPTGPDTDTQY
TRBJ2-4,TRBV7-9,ASSLVASGETKNIQY
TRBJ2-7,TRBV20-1,SAPIRDTTYEQY
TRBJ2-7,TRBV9,ASSVEQGTLWAEQY
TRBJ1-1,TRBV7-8,ASSSANRGGTEAF
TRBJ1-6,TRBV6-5,ASSLTGPGNSPLH
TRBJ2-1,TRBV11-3,ASSHYPGDEQF
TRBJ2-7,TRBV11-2,ASSLLTRNYEQY
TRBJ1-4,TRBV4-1,ASSQEVGSSNEKLF
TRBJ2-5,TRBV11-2,ASSRDGAGGLETQY
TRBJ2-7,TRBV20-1,SARDTLAYEQY